These 28 T cell receptor beta chains were all obtained from the same sample, sequenced in a study of blood T cell repertoires in COVID-19. Only in-frame clones appear in the TCRdb table, and some are missing; sequencing was by immunoSEQ multiplex PCR. The sample contains some 85,000 clones, about 70% of which appear only once. Sequencing was carried out using peripheral blood. All receptors come from a woman older than 75 with active or convalescent COVID-19.

The chain couples TRBV5-5 to TRBJ2-7, with TRBD1 matching over 7 bases. CDR1 and CDR2 (germline): SGHKS, YYEKEE (reference sequence). J lost 7 bases, V lost 1 base, and 8 bases had no gene match. The CDR3 sequence is 14 residues long. As DNA, the CDR3 is TGTGCCAGCAGCTTGTCACAGGGGCGTATTGAGCAGTACTTC. Its translation: CASSLSQGRIEQYF.

The rearrangement joins TRBV5-3 to TRBJ1-1; 9 bases fit TRBD1. TRBV5-3 is sorted into the ORF group, with uncertain function. With 3 bases clipped from V and 7 bases from J, the junction kept 10 bases outside the gene matches. The CDR3 totals 15 residues. The CDR3 region is CARSWDRASRVEAFF. CDR3 nucleotides: TGTGCCAGAAGCTGGGACAGGGCGTCCCGTGTTGAAGCTTTCTTT.

V and J are TRBV9 and TRBJ2-3; D is perhaps TRBD2 (6 bases). V was shortened by 4 bases and J by 2 bases, with 14 bases between the two germline ends. The CDR3 is 15 residues long. Per germline, CDR1 SGDLS and CDR2 YYNGEE. The CDR3 DNA follows: TGTGCCAGCAGCCTTGTCGCGGGGTACACAGATACGCAGTATTTT. The encoded protein is CASSLVAGYTDTQYF.

This rearrangement joins TRBV6-4 to TRBJ1-1, with 8 bases aligning to TRBD1. V lost 6 bases and J lost 3; bases outside the gene matches: 3. CDR3 length: 13 residues. The germline V gene has CDR1 MRHNA and CDR2 SNTAGT. This CDR3 is CASSEQGDTEAFF. CDR3 bases: TGTGCCAGCAGCGAACAGGGGGACACTGAAGCTTTCTTT.

In its sample, this clone was seen once. The sample holds other DNA sequences that translate to the same CDR3. The chain is built from TRBV9 and TRBJ2-7; 9 nucleotides align to TRBD2. V was clipped by 0 bases and J by 4 bases; unmatched bases: 5. The germline gives CDR1 SGDLS, CDR2 YYNGEE. CDR3 size: 15 residues. The CDR3 region has the DNA TGTGCCAGCAGCGTAGAAGGTACTAGCGGGTACGAGCAGTACTTC. Its translation is CASSVEGTSGYEQYF.

The gene calls are TRBV4-1 and TRBJ1-4, with D unresolved. The CDR3 extends over 15 amino acids. CDR1 and CDR2 (germline): MGHRA, YSYEKL. Trimming cost V 3 bases and J 4 bases, with 12 bases left between them. The CDR3 reads CASSQTAVLNEKLFF. Written as DNA, the CDR3 is TGCGCCAGCAGCCAGACCGCGGTCCTTAATGAAAAACTGTTTTTT.

With regard to this clone: Additional DNA sequences in this sample encode the identical CDR3. This sequence joins TRBV18 and TRBJ2-1; 12 bases line up with TRBD2. V was pared by 2 bases and J by 7 bases, with 0 bases of the junction left unmatched. Looked up from germline, CDR1 is KGHSH and CDR2 is LQKENI. There are 14 residues in the CDR3. The CDR3 DNA reads as TGTGCCAGCTCACCAACTAGCGGGGGGAATGAGCAGTTCTTC. As protein: CASSPTSGGNEQFF.

The V and J genes are TRBV29-1 and TRBJ2-5, with D possibly matching TRBD2 (6 bases). The germline V gene encodes CDR1 SQVTM and CDR2 ANQGSEA. The V and J ends lost 7 bases and 1 base respectively, with 13 bases between them. The CDR3 is 13 amino acids. CDR3 sequence reads: CSARIGGQETQYF. The CDR3 DNA reads TGCAGCGCCAGGATCGGGGGCCAAGAGACCCAGTACTTC.

The V gene is TRBV5-6, the J gene TRBJ2-5, with TRBD2 as a possible D gene (7 bases). V lost 6 bases and J lost 0, with 12 bases in between. The CDR3 extends over 14 amino acids. Germline values: CDR1 SGHDT, CDR2 YYEEEE. CDR3 sequence: CASTRGANQETQYF. DNA of the CDR3: TGTGCCAGCACCCGGGGGGCAAACCAAGAGACCCAGTACTTC.

The chain links TRBV5-6 to TRBJ2-3; 10 bases align to TRBD2. CDR1 is SGHDT and CDR2 is YYEEEE in the germline V gene. This CDR3 is 15 amino acids long. V lost 5 bases and J lost 5; bases outside the gene matches: 8. The CDR3 nucleotides read TGTGCCAGCAGGAAAGCGGGGGGGCCTGAAGATACGCAGTATTTT. Its translation is CASRKAGGPEDTQYF.

The chain uses TRBV7-2 and TRBJ1-2; 9 nucleotides agree with TRBD1. Losses at the gene ends were 6 bases for V and 6 bases for J; bases not matched to a gene: 5. The CDR3 is made up of 13 amino acids. CDR1 is SGHTA, CDR2 FQGNSA, per germline. The CDR3 DNA reads TGTGCCAGCAGACCGGGACAGGGTGATGGCTACACCTTC. As protein: CASRPGQGDGYTF.

The chain uses TRBV28 and TRBJ1-5; D unclear. The CDR3 sequence is 12 residues long. The germline V and J ends were trimmed by 7 bases and 6 bases, with 10 bases remaining between them. Germline V gives CDR1 MDHEN, CDR2 SYDVKM. This CDR3 is CASNAFGQPQHF. The CDR3 DNA sequence: TGTGCCAGCAACGCTTTCGGTCAGCCCCAGCATTTT.

Concerning this clone itself: This same CDR3 is encoded by further DNA sequences in the sample. This chain links TRBV7-2 with TRBJ1-1, with D uncertain. V lost 1 base, J lost 2 bases, and 8 bases lay in between. Germline CDR1 and CDR2: SGHTA and FQGNSA. The CDR3 has 14 residues. The CDR3 region has the DNA TGTGCCAGCAGCTTAGTTACTGCTAACACTGAAGCTTTCTTT. This encodes CASSLVTANTEAFF.

The chain recombines TRBV7-2 with TRBJ2-7; D unresolved. V was shortened by 2 bases and J by 4 bases, with 12 bases between the two germline ends. The germline V gene has CDR1 SGHTA and CDR2 FQGNSA. This CDR3 region has 14 residues. CDR3 amino acids: CASSLMQASYEQYF. For the CDR3, the DNA is TGTGCCAGCAGCTTAATGCAGGCGTCTTACGAGCAGTACTTC.

This clone was found a few times. The gene calls are TRBV19 and TRBJ1-1; D is ambiguous. CDR1 LNHDA and CDR2 SQIVND come from the germline V gene (reference sequence). V shed 3 bases and J shed 6 bases, with 5 bases lying between them. The CDR3 spans 11 residues. The CDR3 reads CASSIQSEAFF. The CDR3 region has the DNA TGTGCCAGTAGTATTCAATCTGAAGCTTTCTTT.

This clone was detected once. CDR3: CASSDQGASNTEAFF. CDR3 in DNA: TGCGCCAGCAGTGACCAGGGGGCCTCGAACACTGAAGCTTTCTTT. The chain uses TRBV10-1 and TRBJ1-1; 8 bases map to TRBD1. The germline gives CDR1 WNHNN, CDR2 SYGVQD (reference sequence). The CDR3 is made up of 15 amino acids. The V segment lost 3 bases and the J segment 1 base; nucleotides outside the gene matches: 4.

The genes are TRBV2 and TRBJ1-6, with unresolved D. Trimming removed 4 bases from V and 10 bases from J, with 8 bases in between. The CDR3 contains 12 residues. The germline CDR1 and CDR2 sequences are SNHLY and FYNNEI. CDR3 sequence (DNA): TGTGCCAGCAGTGGGGCAGTCTCACCCCTCCACTTT. It is translated as CASSGAVSPLHF.

The chain links TRBV7-2 to TRBJ1-5, with D possibly being TRBD1 (5 bases). The CDR3 is 13 residues long. Trimming removed 7 bases at V and 6 bases at J, with 13 bases between. From germline, CDR1 is SGHTA and CDR2 FQGNSA. The CDR3 region is CASTLGQGQPQHF. CDR3 sequence (DNA): TGTGCCAGCACCTTGGGTCAGGGTCAGCCCCAGCATTTT.

As concerns this clone: This sample also contains other DNA sequences that code for the same CDR3. The chain links TRBV28 to TRBJ1-1; TRBD1 matches 7 bases. Germline CDR1 is MDHEN and CDR2 is SYDVKM. The CDR3 runs to 14 residues. Trimming removed 6 bases from V and 0 bases from J; junction bases left unmatched: 4. The CDR3 protein is CASSVTGLNTEAFF. In nucleotides, the CDR3 is TGTGCCAGCAGCGTGACAGGGTTGAACACTGAAGCTTTCTTT.

This clone was recorded only once. The chain recombines TRBV5-1 with TRBJ2-1, with D tentatively TRBD2 (5 bases). Per the germline V gene, CDR1 is SGHRS and CDR2 is YFSETQ. The CDR3 loop spans 15 amino acids. Deletions cut 0 bases from V and 2 bases from J, with 9 bases between. CDR3 amino acids: CASSLDGRAYNEQFF. DNA for the CDR3: TGCGCCAGCAGCTTGGATGGGCGGGCCTACAATGAGCAGTTCTTC.

This chain uses TRBV27 with TRBJ2-5; 8 nucleotides align to TRBD1. Losses at the gene ends were 1 base for V and 4 bases for J; bases not matched to a gene: 8. Germline-derived CDR1 and CDR2 are MNHEY and SMNVEV (reference sequence). The CDR3 is 16 residues long. CDR3 loop: CASSLYGQGRGETQYF. The CDR3 nucleotides are TGTGCCAGCAGTTTATATGGACAGGGAAGGGGAGAGACCCAGTACTTC.

The V and J genes are TRBV5-4 and TRBJ1-5; tentatively, D is TRBD1 (5 bases). V was clipped by 2 bases and J by 7 bases, with 10 bases between them. Germline CDR1 reads SGHNT; CDR2 reads YYREEE (reference sequence). CDR3 size: 13 residues. CDR3 nucleotides: TGTGCCAGCAGCTTCGGGGGGGGGCAGCCCCAGCATTTT. As protein: CASSFGGGQPQHF.

The V and J genes are TRBV4-3 and TRBJ1-4; D not certain. Trimming shortened V by 0 bases and J by 8 bases, and 13 bases separated the two germline ends. The CDR3 spans 15 residues. Germline V gene data show CDR1 as LGHNA and CDR2 as YSLEER. CDR3: CASSQEGGRGEKLFF. The CDR3, as DNA: TGCGCCAGCAGCCAAGAGGGTGGGCGCGGGGAAAAACTGTTTTTT.

This rearrangement joins TRBV19 to TRBJ1-6; D uncertain. Trimming removed 7 bases from V and 0 bases from J, with 7 bases in between. The CDR3 has 14 amino acids. CDR1 and CDR2 from the germline V gene are LNHDA and SQIVND (reference sequence). CDR3: CASKQSSYNSPLHF. CDR3 sequence (DNA): TGTGCCAGTAAACAGAGCTCCTATAATTCACCCCTCCACTTT.

This clone was detected once. V and J are TRBV4-3 and TRBJ1-3, with TRBD1 as a possible D gene (5 bases). Germline lookup yields CDR1 LGHNA and CDR2 YSLEER. The CDR3 totals 20 residues. Deletions cut 0 bases from V and 2 bases from J, with 23 bases between. The CDR3 is CASSQEATGGGSGAGNTIYF. CDR3 DNA: TGCGCCAGCAGCCAAGAAGCCACCGGGGGTGGGAGTGGCGCTGGAAACACCATATATTTT.

The chain couples TRBV6-2 or TRBV6-3 to TRBJ2-4; TRBD2 aligns across 12 bases. The trim removed 5 bases at V and 1 base at J, leaving 6 bases unmatched. The CDR3 extends over 17 amino acids. Germline V gene lookup returns CDR1 MNHEY and CDR2 SVGEGT. The CDR3 loop reads CASSPGLAGLAKNIQYF. The CDR3 nucleotides read TGTGCCAGCAGTCCCGGACTAGCGGGATTGGCCAAAAACATTCAGTACTTC.

This clone was recorded only once. The J gene is TRBJ1-2, the V gene TRBV6-1; no clear D gene. The germline V gene encodes CDR1 MNHNS and CDR2 SASEGT. The CDR3 runs 13 residues. Trimming pared 3 bases from V and 4 bases from J, leaving 9 bases between. The CDR3 DNA is TGTGCCAGCAGTGACAGGCCAACCTATGGCTACACCTTC. Translation gives CASSDRPTYGYTF.

The chain combines TRBV15 with TRBJ2-1, with TRBD1 as a possible D gene (5 bases). The CDR3 loop spans 15 amino acids. V gave up 0 bases and J gave up 10 bases, with 16 bases separating them. CDR1 and CDR2 (germline): LNHNV, YYDKDF (reference sequence). DNA for the CDR3: TGTGCCACCAGCAGAGATAGAGAAGGGGTCGGGGAGCAGTTCTTC. Its protein is CATSRDREGVGEQFF.